A single sample is the source of the 22 T cell receptor beta chains below, sequenced in a study of CD8+ T cells in alopecia areata. Indicated treatment: oral pan-JAK inhibitor, 5-10 mg twice daily. RNA was isolated and reverse transcribed to cDNA, the sequencing template. Some clones are missing from TCRdb's copy, which holds only in-frame ones; the method was immunoSEQ multiplex PCR. Here the sample spans 200,000 to 250,000 clones, less than 45% being singletons. The sequencing used CD4+ T cells sorted from blood, collected around week 37, from a patient treated with tofacitinib. Receptor source: a human donor with alopecia areata.

This clone has just a few counts. V and J are TRBV2 and TRBJ2-3, with D uncertain. The CDR3 spans 12 residues. V dropped 6 bases and J dropped 4 bases, with 8 bases sitting between them. In germline, CDR1 is SNHLY, CDR2 FYNNEI. The CDR3 sequence: CASRNLADTQYF. CDR3 nucleotides: TGTGCCAGCAGGAACTTGGCAGATACGCAGTATTTT.

This chain joins TRBV30 and TRBJ1-5; D unclear. Germline CDR1 is GTSNPN and CDR2 is SVGIG (reference sequence). Trimming shortened V by 0 bases and J by 6 bases, and 9 bases separated the two germline ends. CDR3 length equals 13 residues. CDR3 in DNA: TGTGCCTGGAGTGTCACCGAGGGTCAGCCCCAGCATTTT. This codes for CAWSVTEGQPQHF.

This clone was recorded a few times. The chain carries TRBV4-1 and TRBJ2-3; D ambiguous. The CDR3 contains 13 residues. V was pared by 11 bases and J by 1 base, with 13 bases between. From germline, CDR1 is MGHRA and CDR2 YSYEKL. The CDR3 DNA is TGCGCCGCCCGGGCTAGTGGCACAGATACGCAGTATTTT. The encoded protein is CAARASGTDTQYF.

The genes are TRBV5-4 and TRBJ2-1; 10 positions match TRBD2. The CDR3 totals 16 residues. The germline CDR1 and CDR2 sequences are SGHNT and YYREEE (reference sequence). J gave up 8 bases and V 0 bases, and 8 bases lay outside the gene matches. The DNA of the CDR3 is TGTGCCAGCAGCTTGGGAGCTAGCGGGAGATGGGATGAGCAGTTCTTC. It is translated as CASSLGASGRWDEQFF.

The sample holds a few counts of this clone. This chain links TRBV5-1 with TRBJ2-7; no reliable D call. The length of the CDR3 is 13 residues. Trimming shortened V by 4 bases and J by 5 bases, and 13 bases separated the two germline ends. Looked up from germline, CDR1 is SGHRS and CDR2 is YFSETQ. The CDR3 spells CASSPDPSNEQYF. The CDR3 DNA sequence: TGCGCCAGCAGCCCCGACCCTTCCAACGAGCAGTACTTC.

This chain links TRBV30 with TRBJ2-4; D is perhaps TRBD2 (5 bases). The V end was cut by 1 base, the J end by 8 bases, with 18 bases between. The CDR3 has 15 amino acids. Per the germline V gene, CDR1 is GTSNPN and CDR2 is SVGIG (reference sequence). The DNA of the CDR3 is TGTGCCTGGAGTGCAAGGAACAGACTGCGGGACATTCAGTACTTC. Translating it yields CAWSARNRLRDIQYF.

This chain links TRBV7-8 with TRBJ2-3; 10 bases align to TRBD1. V shed 3 bases, J shed 3 bases, and the junction held 3 bases outside the gene matches. The CDR3 extends over 15 amino acids. In germline, CDR1 is SGHVS, CDR2 FQNEAQ. CDR3 residues: CASSFLGQGTDTQYF. In nucleotides, the CDR3 is TGTGCCAGCAGCTTTTTGGGACAGGGGACAGATACGCAGTATTTT.

The genes are TRBV5-1 and TRBJ2-5; 9 bases fit TRBD1. Trimming took 4 bases from V and 5 from J; bases not matched to a gene: 3. This CDR3 is 13 amino acids long. The germline V gene encodes CDR1 SGHRS and CDR2 YFSETQ. The CDR3 region has the DNA TGCGCCAGCAGCCCAACAGGGGGCGAGACCCAGTACTTC. Protein product: CASSPTGGETQYF.

This clone was detected a few times. This chain links TRBV30 with TRBJ2-1; TRBD2 matches at 11 bases. CDR1 and CDR2 (germline): GTSNPN, SVGIG (reference sequence). This CDR3 region has 17 residues. V gave up 2 bases and J gave up 3 bases; unmatched junction bases: 9. The CDR3 DNA is TGTGCCTGGAGTAGATCCGGGACTAGCGGACTCTACAATGAGCAGTTCTTC. Its protein is CAWSRSGTSGLYNEQFF.

The chain recombines TRBV30 with TRBJ2-7; no firm D call. Per the germline V gene, CDR1 is GTSNPN and CDR2 is SVGIG (reference sequence). Trimming pared 3 bases from V and 3 bases from J, leaving 12 bases between. The length of the CDR3 is 13 residues. CDR3 protein: CAWRYGVNYEQYF. The CDR3 DNA is TGTGCCTGGAGGTATGGGGTCAACTACGAGCAGTACTTC.

The rearrangement joins TRBV9 to TRBJ1-2, with TRBD1 as a possible D gene (6 bases). CDR1 is SGDLS and CDR2 is YYNGEE in the germline V gene. The V end was cut by 2 bases, the J end by 5 bases, with 13 bases between. The CDR3 extends over 14 amino acids. CDR3 region: CASSVEQGKYGYTF. The CDR3 DNA reads TGTGCCAGCAGCGTTGAACAGGGAAAGTATGGCTACACCTTC.

This clone was seen more than once but under ten times. The rearrangement joins TRBV7-9 to TRBJ2-3; unclear D gene. With 1 base removed from V and 5 bases from J, the gap between germline ends came to 7 bases. CDR3 size: 13 residues. Looked up from germline, CDR1 is SEHNR and CDR2 is FQNEAQ (reference sequence). Here the CDR3 DNA reads TGTGCCAGCAGCTTAGATGGTGGAGATACGCAGTATTTT. Translating it yields CASSLDGGDTQYF. The variable domain in full, completed from reference TRBV7-9 and TRBJ2-3, reads DTGVSQNPRHKITKRGQNVTFRCDPISEHNRLYWYRQTLGQGPEFLTYFQNEAQLEKSRLLSDRFSAERPKGSFSTLEIQRTEQGDSAMYLCASSLDGGDTQYFGPGTRLTVL.

The chain combines TRBV29-1 with TRBJ1-1, with D perhaps TRBD1 (6 bases). The CDR3 spans 13 residues. V lost 6 bases and J lost 1, with 12 bases in between. From germline, CDR1 is SQVTM and CDR2 ANQGSEA. In nucleotides, the CDR3 is TGCAGCGTGGACGGACAGACGAACACTGAAGCTTTCTTT. It yields the protein CSVDGQTNTEAFF.

The J gene is TRBJ2-1, the V gene TRBV29-1, with D maybe TRBD2 (6 bases). V was shortened by 8 bases and J by 8 bases, with 13 bases between the two germline ends. This CDR3 region has 11 residues. The V gene's germline CDR1 is SQVTM and CDR2 ANQGSEA. CDR3: CSLGLPHEQFF. The DNA of the CDR3 is TGCAGCCTGGGACTTCCTCATGAGCAGTTCTTC.

CDR3 amino acids: CAWTITGDGNTIYF. CDR3 bases: TGTGCCTGGACGATTACAGGGGATGGAAACACCATATATTTT. The J gene is TRBJ1-3, the V gene TRBV30; 7 bases map to TRBD1. V shed 4 bases and J 3 bases; nucleotides not matched to a gene: 6. Germline V lookup: CDR1 GTSNPN, CDR2 SVGIG (reference sequence). The CDR3 consists of 14 residues.

The chain combines TRBV25-1 with TRBJ2-7; 10 bases agree with TRBD2. This CDR3 has 18 residues. Germline V gene sequence: CDR1 MGHDK, CDR2 SYGVNS. J was trimmed by 3 bases and V by 4 bases; bases with no gene match: 15. The CDR3 region has the DNA TGTGCCAGCAGTGGAAAGGGGCTAGCGGGAGAATTCGGCTACGAGCAGTACTTC. It translates to CASSGKGLAGEFGYEQYF.

This chain links TRBV9 with TRBJ2-3, with 7 bases identical to TRBD2. The germline V gene has CDR1 SGDLS and CDR2 YYNGEE. The CDR3 has 17 amino acids. With 0 bases clipped from V and 0 bases from J, the junction kept 7 bases outside the gene matches. Here the CDR3 reads CASSVGLAATSTDTQYF. The CDR3 nucleotides are TGTGCCAGCAGCGTAGGGCTAGCGGCCACTAGCACAGATACGCAGTATTTT. The full variable domain, rest sourced from reference TRBV9 and TRBJ2-3, is DSGVTQTPKHLITATGQRVTLRCSPRSGDLSVYWYQQSLDQGLQFLIQYYNGEERAKGNILERFSAQQFPDLHSELNLSSLELGDSALYFCASSVGLAATSTDTQYFGPGTRLTVL.

This chain links TRBV25-1 with TRBJ2-3; D may be TRBD1 or TRBD2 (7 bases each). The CDR3 has 17 residues. V was clipped by 4 bases and J by 2 bases, with 19 bases between them. Germline V CDR1 and CDR2: MGHDK, SYGVNS. CDR3 bases: TGTGCCAGCAGTGTACAGGGGCTAGCGGCATTCACAGATACGCAGTATTTT. Amino acids: CASSVQGLAAFTDTQYF.

The chain joins TRBV18 to TRBJ2-5; no clear D gene. Germline V gene lookup returns CDR1 KGHSH and CDR2 LQKENI. The V gene lost 3 bases and the J gene lost 2 bases, with 16 bases spanning the gap. The CDR3 sequence is 16 residues long. The CDR3 region is CASSPIPGPIQETQYF. The DNA of the CDR3 is TGTGCCAGCTCACCCATACCTGGTCCCATACAAGAGACCCAGTACTTC.

This clone was seen a handful of times. The chain combines TRBV5-1 with TRBJ2-3, with D unclear. With 1 base removed from V and 2 bases from J, the gap between germline ends came to 11 bases. From germline, CDR1 is SGHRS and CDR2 YFSETQ. The CDR3 sequence is 15 residues long. The CDR3 region is CASSLLPEDTDTQYF. CDR3 nucleotide sequence: TGCGCCAGCAGCTTGTTGCCCGAGGACACAGATACGCAGTATTTT.

This clone was counted a few times. The chain combines TRBV5-6 with TRBJ1-2; D remains ambiguous. Germline CDR1 is SGHDT and CDR2 is YYEEEE. The germline V and J ends were trimmed by 4 bases and 5 bases, with 9 bases remaining between them. There are 12 residues in the CDR3. For the CDR3, the DNA is TGTGCCAGCAGCACGAGAAGATATGGCTACACCTTC. Translating gives CASSTRRYGYTF.

V is TRBV28 and J is TRBJ2-5; the D gene is possibly TRBD2 (6 bases). CDR3 length: 12 residues. Germline CDR1 reads MDHEN; CDR2 reads SYDVKM. The V end lost 5 bases, the J end lost 7 bases, and 11 bases lay between the germline ends. CDR3 nucleotides: TGTGCCAGCAGTAGTCAGGGAGGGACCCAGTACTTC. This gives the protein CASSSQGGTQYF.